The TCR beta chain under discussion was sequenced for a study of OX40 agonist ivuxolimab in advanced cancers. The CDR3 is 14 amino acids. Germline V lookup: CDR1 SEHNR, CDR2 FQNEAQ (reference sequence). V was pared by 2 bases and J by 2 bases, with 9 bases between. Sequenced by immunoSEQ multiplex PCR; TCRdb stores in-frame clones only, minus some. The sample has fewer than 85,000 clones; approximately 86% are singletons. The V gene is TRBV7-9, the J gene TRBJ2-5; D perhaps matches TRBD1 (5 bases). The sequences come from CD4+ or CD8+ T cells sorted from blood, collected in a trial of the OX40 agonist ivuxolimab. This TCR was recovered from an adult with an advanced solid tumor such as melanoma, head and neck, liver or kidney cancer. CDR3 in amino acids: CASSLRQQQETQYF. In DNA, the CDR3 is TGTGCCAGCAGCTTACGACAGCAACAAGAGACCCAGTACTTC. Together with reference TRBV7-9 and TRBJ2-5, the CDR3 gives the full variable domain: DTGVSQNPRHKITKRGQNVTFRCDPISEHNRLYWYRQTLGQGPEFLTYFQNEAQLEKSRLLSDRFSAERPKGSFSTLEIQRTEQGDSAMYLCASSLRQQQETQYFGPGTRLLVL.